One sample yielded the 3 T cell receptor beta chains listed below, sequenced in a study of T cell clonotyping in hematopoietic cell transplantation. Assay used: immunoSEQ multiplex PCR; TCRdb lists only in-frame clones, some missing. The top ten clones hold 15% to 19% of a sample with thousands of clones, approximately 97% of them seen once. Indicated time point: recipient sample about 28 days before transplant, after cytoreduction. The sample was peripheral blood mononuclear cells, taken before stem cell transplant. These receptors were obtained from a man between 65 and 85 years old with acute myeloid leukemia. Some clones in this sample may be carry-over from other donors' samples.

This chain links TRBV9 with TRBJ2-3, with D possibly matching TRBD2 (6 bases). The V end lost 4 bases, the J end lost 0 bases, and 12 bases lay between the germline ends. The germline V gene encodes CDR1 SGDLS and CDR2 YYNGEE. The CDR3 extends over 15 amino acids. CDR3 amino acids: CASSRLGTSTDTQYF. CDR3 bases: TGTGCCAGCAGCCGCTTGGGGACTAGCACAGATACGCAGTATTTT.

J is TRBJ2-7 and V is TRBV7-3, with 16 bases lining up with TRBD2. The CDR3 covers 17 residues. Germline CDR1 and CDR2: SGHTA and FQGTGA. The V segment lost 5 bases and the J segment 5 bases; nucleotides outside the gene matches: 9. The CDR3 spells CASSGGLAGGPAHEQYF. In nucleotides, the CDR3 is TGTGCCAGCAGCGGGGGACTAGCGGGAGGGCCGGCCCACGAGCAGTACTTC. The complete variable domain, with remaining parts taken from reference TRBV7-3 and TRBJ2-7, reads GAGVSQTPSNKVTEKGKYVELRCDPISGHTALYWYRQSLGQGPEFLIYFQGTGAADDSGLPNDRFFAVRPEGSVSTLKIQRTERGDSAVYLCASSGGLAGGPAHEQYFGPGTRLTVT.

The chain is built from TRBV5-1 and TRBJ1-1; 9 positions agree with TRBD1. The V gene's germline CDR1 is SGHRS and CDR2 YFSETQ. V lost 4 bases to trimming and J lost 0 bases; unmatched junction nucleotides: 7. The CDR3 is made up of 16 amino acids. This CDR3 is CASSIRTGAMNTEAFF. DNA of the CDR3: TGCGCCAGCAGCATCAGGACAGGGGCGATGAACACTGAAGCTTTCTTT.